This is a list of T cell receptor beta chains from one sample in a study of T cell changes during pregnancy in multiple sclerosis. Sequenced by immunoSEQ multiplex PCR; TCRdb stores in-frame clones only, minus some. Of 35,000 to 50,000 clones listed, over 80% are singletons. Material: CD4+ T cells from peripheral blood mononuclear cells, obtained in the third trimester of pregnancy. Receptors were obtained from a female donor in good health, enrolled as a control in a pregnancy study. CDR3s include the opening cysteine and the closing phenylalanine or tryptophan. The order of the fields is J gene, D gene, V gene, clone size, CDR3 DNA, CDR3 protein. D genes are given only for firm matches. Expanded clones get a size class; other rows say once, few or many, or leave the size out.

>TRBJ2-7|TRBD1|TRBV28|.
TGTGCCAGCACTAGACCGGGACAGGAATTCTACGAGCAGTACTTC
CASTRPGQEFYEQYF
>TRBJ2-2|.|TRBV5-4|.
TGTGCCAGCAGCTTGGATTGGGGGCGTCGGACCGGGGAGCTGTTTTTT
CASSLDWGRRTGELFF
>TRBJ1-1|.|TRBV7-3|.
TGTGCCAGCAGCGCAAGCCCACCGGGGACTGAAGCTTTCTTT
CASSASPPGTEAFF
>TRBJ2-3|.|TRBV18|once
TGTGCCAGCTCACAGGGGCAGGGAGGAAATACGCAGTATTTT
CASSQGQGGNTQYF
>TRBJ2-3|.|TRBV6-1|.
TGTGCCAGCACTCGGGACTTCCTGCCAGATACGCAGTATTTT
CASTRDFLPDTQYF
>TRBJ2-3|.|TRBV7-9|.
TGTGCCAGCCCCTCAGGCAGGACAACAACTAGCACAGATACGCAGTATTTT
CASPSGRTTTSTDTQYF
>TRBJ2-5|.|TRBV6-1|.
TGTGCCAGCAGTGAATCCCGACCCGGGGGAGAGACCCAGTACTTC
CASSESRPGGETQYF
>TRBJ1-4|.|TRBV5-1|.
TGCGCCAGCAGCCCGGACAGTGAAAAACTGTTTTTT
CASSPDSEKLFF
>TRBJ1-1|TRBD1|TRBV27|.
TGTGCCAGCACCCATCGACAGGGAGCTTTACGTGAAGCTTTCTTT
CASTHRQGALREAFF
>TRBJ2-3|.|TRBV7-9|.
TGTGCCAGCAGATCAGGTGGGGGCGCCGATACGCAGTATTTT
CASRSGGGADTQYF
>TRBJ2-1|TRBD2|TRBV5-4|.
TGTGCCAGCAGCTCGGGGACTACCTTCAATGAGCAGTTCTTC
CASSSGTTFNEQFF
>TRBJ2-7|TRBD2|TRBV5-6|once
TGTGCCAGCAGCCCCGGACTAGCGAAGTCCTACGAGCAGTACTTC
CASSPGLAKSYEQYF
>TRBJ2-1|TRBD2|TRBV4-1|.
TGCGCCAGCAGCCTTAGCGGGAAGGGGTCCTACAATGAGCAGTTCTTC
CASSLSGKGSYNEQFF
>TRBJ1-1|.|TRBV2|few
TGTGCCAGCAGTGAAAGGACATTCTCCGCTGAAGCTTTCTTT
CASSERTFSAEAFF
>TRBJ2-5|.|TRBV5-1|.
TGCGCCAGCAGCTTACAGGGCGCTCTCCAAGAGACCCAGTACTTC
CASSLQGALQETQYF
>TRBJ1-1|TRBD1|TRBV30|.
TGTGCCTGGCGTGACAGGGGAAGAACTGAAGCTTTCTTT
CAWRDRGRTEAFF
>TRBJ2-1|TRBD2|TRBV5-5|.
TGTGCCAGCAGCTTGGAAGGGTGGGGGGGCAATGAGCAGTTCTTC
CASSLEGWGGNEQFF
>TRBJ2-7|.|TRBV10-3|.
TGTGCCATCAGCCTCTCGGGAGTGGGCCAGCCCTACGAGCAGTACTTC
CAISLSGVGQPYEQYF
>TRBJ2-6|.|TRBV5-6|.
TGTGCCAGCAGCTTCAGGACAGAAGGGGCCAACGTCCTGACTTTC
CASSFRTEGANVLTF
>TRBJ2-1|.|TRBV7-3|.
TGTGCCAGCAGCATAGGGTCTCAGGGTCTGTATGAGCAGTTCTTC
CASSIGSQGLYEQFF
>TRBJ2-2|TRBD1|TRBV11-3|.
TGTGCCAGCTCCCGGGACAGCCTAACCGGGGAGCTGTTTTTT
CASSRDSLTGELFF
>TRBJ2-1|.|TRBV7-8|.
TGTGCCAGCAGGATTAGGGGGGGTAATGAGCAGTTCTTC
CASRIRGGNEQFF
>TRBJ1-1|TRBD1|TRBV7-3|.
TGTGCCAGCAGCCGGGACAGTCTGAACACTGAAGCTTTCTTT
CASSRDSLNTEAFF
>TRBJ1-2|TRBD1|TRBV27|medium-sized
TGTGCCAGCAGACCCGGAGACAGGGAAGATGGCTACACCTTC
CASRPGDREDGYTF
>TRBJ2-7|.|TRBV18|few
TGTGCCAGCTCACCACCATCCAGGTTCTCCTACGAGCAGTACTTC
CASSPPSRFSYEQYF
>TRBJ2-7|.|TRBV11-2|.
TGTGCCAGCAGCCCCGGAGGAGTCGCACGGGGCGAGCAGTACTTC
CASSPGGVARGEQYF
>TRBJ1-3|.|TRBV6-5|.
TGTGCCAGCAGTTACTCGCAGGGGACTACTGGAAACACCATATATTTT
CASSYSQGTTGNTIYF
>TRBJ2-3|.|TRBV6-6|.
TGTGCCAGCAGTTATAAAGACGGGACACGCACAGATACGCAGTATTTT
CASSYKDGTRTDTQYF
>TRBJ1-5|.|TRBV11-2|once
TGTGCCAGCAGCTTACAGGGTTTGAATCAGCCCCAGCATTTT
CASSLQGLNQPQHF
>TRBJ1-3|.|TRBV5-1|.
TGCGCCAGCAGCTGGGAGGTGGGCTCCTCTGGAAACACCATATATTTT
CASSWEVGSSGNTIYF
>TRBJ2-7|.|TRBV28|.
TGTGCCAGCAGTCGTGGGGGGGCCCACTTCTACGAGCAGTACTTC
CASSRGGAHFYEQYF
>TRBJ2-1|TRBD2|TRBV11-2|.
TGTGCCAGCAGCCCCACCTCCCGGGCTAGCGGGAGGGAGTATGAGCAGTTCTTC
CASSPTSRASGREYEQFF
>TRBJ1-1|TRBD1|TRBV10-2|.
TGCGCCAGCAGTGTGACCCAGGGGGGTGCATGGGCTTTCTTT
CASSVTQGGAWAFF
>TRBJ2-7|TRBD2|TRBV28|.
TGTGCCAGCACCCCTAGCGGGAGGGTCCACGAGCAGTACTTC
CASTPSGRVHEQYF
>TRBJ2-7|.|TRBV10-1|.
TGCGCCAGCAGCGTAGCCCCACGCTACGAGCAGTACTTC
CASSVAPRYEQYF
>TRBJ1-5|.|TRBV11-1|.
TGTGCCAGCAGTTTGCCGGGACTGCATTTTCAGCCCCAGCATTTT
CASSLPGLHFQPQHF